This entry lists 8 T cell receptor beta chains sequenced from one sample in a study of blood T cell repertoires in COVID-19. Some clones are missing from TCRdb's copy, which holds only in-frame ones; the method was immunoSEQ multiplex PCR. Of approximately 120,000 clones listed, 79% are singletons. The sequenced sample was peripheral blood. The receptors were sampled from a middle-aged man with active or convalescent COVID-19.

The chain has TRBV6-2 or TRBV6-3 and TRBJ2-1; TRBD2 matches at 9 bases. Per the germline V gene, CDR1 is MNHEY and CDR2 is SVGEGT. V shed 2 bases, J shed 7 bases, and the junction held 6 bases outside the gene matches. The CDR3 runs to 15 residues. In nucleotides, the CDR3 is TGTGCCAGCAGTTACCGCGGGGGGGCCGATAATGAGCAGTTCTTC. Amino acids: CASSYRGGADNEQFF.

The V call is TRBV3-1 (or the pseudogene TRBV3-2), the J call TRBJ2-1; 8 bases are shared with TRBD1. Per the germline V gene, CDR1 is LGHDT and CDR2 is YNNKEL (reference sequence). This CDR3 has 13 residues. The trim removed 4 bases at V and 6 bases at J, leaving 2 bases unmatched. The CDR3 sequence: CASSPTGVNEQFF. The CDR3 DNA follows: TGTGCCAGCAGCCCGACAGGGGTCAATGAGCAGTTCTTC.

This chain links TRBV3-1 (or the pseudogene TRBV3-2) with TRBJ2-1, with TRBD2 matching over 7 bases. With 6 bases clipped from V and 2 bases from J, the junction kept 4 bases outside the gene matches. This CDR3 comprises 14 residues. The germline V gene has CDR1 LGHDT and CDR2 YNNKEL (reference sequence). The CDR3 is CASRPSGTYNEQFF. Here the CDR3 DNA reads TGTGCCAGCAGACCGAGCGGGACCTACAATGAGCAGTTCTTC.

This clone was counted between two and nine times. The chain recombines TRBV6-1 with TRBJ2-5; unclear D gene. The germline CDR1 and CDR2 sequences are MNHNS and SASEGT. The CDR3 is 14 residues long. The germline V and J ends were trimmed by 1 base and 0 bases, with 6 bases remaining between them. The CDR3 is CASSEVPDQETQYF. The CDR3 DNA is TGTGCCAGCAGTGAAGTCCCAGACCAAGAGACCCAGTACTTC.

This clone was counted between two and nine times. The rearrangement links TRBV5-1 to TRBJ1-6, with a possible D match to TRBD1 (5 bases). Germline CDR1 SGHRS, CDR2 YFSETQ. This CDR3 has 14 residues. Between the trimmed V and J ends, which lost 3 bases and 4 bases, there was a span of 8 bases. The CDR3 loop is CASSSTGYNSPLHF. CDR3 nucleotides: TGCGCCAGCAGCTCCACAGGATATAATTCACCCCTCCACTTT. Full variable domain (remainder filled in from reference TRBV5-1 and TRBJ1-6): KAGVTQTPRYLIKTRGQQVTLSCSPISGHRSVSWYQQTPGQGLQFLFEYFSETQRNKGNFPGRFSGRQFSNSRSEMNVSTLELGDSALYLCASSSTGYNSPLHFGNGTRLTVT.

The chain uses TRBV10-2 and TRBJ2-1; 9 positions match TRBD2. Germline trimming cut 6 bases from V and 4 bases from J; bases unmatched to any gene: 7. This CDR3 has 15 amino acids. CDR1 and CDR2 from the germline V gene are WSHSY and SAAADI. Here the CDR3 DNA reads TGCGCCAGCAGGAAGCGGGGGGCGGGGTACAATGAGCAGTTCTTC. Amino acid sequence: CASRKRGAGYNEQFF.

The chain employs TRBV29-1 and TRBJ2-3; 8 nucleotides agree with TRBD2. With V trimmed by 3 bases and J by 1 base, 0 bases remained unmatched. This CDR3 spans 13 amino acids. Germline loops: CDR1 SQVTM, CDR2 ANQGSEA. The CDR3 DNA sequence: TGCAGCGTTGAGACTAGCGGCACAGATACGCAGTATTTT. Translation: CSVETSGTDTQYF.

The rearrangement links TRBV24-1 to TRBJ2-1, with a weak D call TRBD1 (5 bases). The CDR3 spans 15 residues. CDR1 is KGHDR, CDR2 SFDVKD, per germline. The V gene lost 1 base and the J gene lost 2 bases, with 8 bases spanning the gap. CDR3 sequence (DNA): TGTGCCACCAGTGATTTATGGGGCGCCTACAATGAGCAGTTCTTC. The encoded protein is CATSDLWGAYNEQFF.